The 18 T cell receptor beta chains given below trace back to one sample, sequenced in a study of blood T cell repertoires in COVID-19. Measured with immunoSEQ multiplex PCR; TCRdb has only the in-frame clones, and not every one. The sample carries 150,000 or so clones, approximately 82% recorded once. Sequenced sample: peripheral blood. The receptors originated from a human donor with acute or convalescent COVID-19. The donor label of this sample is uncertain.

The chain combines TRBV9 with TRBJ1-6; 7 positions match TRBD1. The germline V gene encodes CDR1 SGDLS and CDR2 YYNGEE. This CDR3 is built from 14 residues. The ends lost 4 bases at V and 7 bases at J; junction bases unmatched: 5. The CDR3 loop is CASSPRDRNSPLHF. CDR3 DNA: TGTGCCAGCAGCCCGCGGGACAGAAATTCACCCCTCCACTTT.

The CDR3 here is CASSWDRGPNQPQHF. In DNA form, the CDR3 reads TGTGCCAGCAGTTGGGACAGGGGGCCCAATCAGCCCCAGCATTTT. This chain joins TRBV6-2 or TRBV6-3 and TRBJ1-5; 12 bases map to TRBD1. Trimming took 4 bases from V and 3 from J; bases not matched to a gene: 1. In germline, CDR1 is MNHEY, CDR2 SVGEGT. The CDR3 is 15 amino acids.

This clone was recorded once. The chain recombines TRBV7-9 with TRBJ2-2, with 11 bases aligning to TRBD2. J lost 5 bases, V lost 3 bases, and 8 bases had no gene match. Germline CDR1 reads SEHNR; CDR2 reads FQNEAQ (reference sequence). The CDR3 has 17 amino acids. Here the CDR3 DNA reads TGTGCCAGCAGCTTGCGTCCTAGCGGGGGGCTGACCGGGGAGCTGTTTTTT. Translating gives CASSLRPSGGLTGELFF. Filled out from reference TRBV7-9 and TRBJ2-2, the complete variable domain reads DTGVSQNPRHKITKRGQNVTFRCDPISEHNRLYWYRQTLGQGPEFLTYFQNEAQLEKSRLLSDRFSAERPKGSFSTLEIQRTEQGDSAMYLCASSLRPSGGLTGELFFGEGSRLTVL.

The CDR3 coding sequence is TGTGCCAGCAAAAGAGGGGGGGGCGGAGATACGCAGTATTTT. The encoded protein is CASKRGGGGDTQYF. The chain is built from TRBV2 and TRBJ2-3; possibly TRBD2 for D (7 bases). V lost 7 bases to trimming and J lost 5 bases, with 16 bases between them. The CDR3 runs to 14 residues. Germline CDR1 is SNHLY and CDR2 is FYNNEI.

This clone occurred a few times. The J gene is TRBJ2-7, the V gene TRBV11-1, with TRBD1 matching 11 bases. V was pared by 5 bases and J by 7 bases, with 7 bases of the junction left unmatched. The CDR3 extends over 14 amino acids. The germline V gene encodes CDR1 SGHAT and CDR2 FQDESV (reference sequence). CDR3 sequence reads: CASSLGQGAREQYF. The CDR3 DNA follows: TGTGCCAGCAGCCTCGGACAGGGGGCTAGGGAGCAGTACTTC.

The CDR3 region is CASLRDTTYLGYGYTF. The CDR3 DNA reads TGTGCCAGTCTCAGGGACACAACCTACCTTGGCTATGGCTACACCTTC. This sequence joins TRBV19 and TRBJ1-2; perhaps TRBD1 as D (6 bases). CDR1 is LNHDA, CDR2 SQIVND, per germline (reference sequence). Trimming removed 8 bases at V and 4 bases at J, with 23 bases between. The CDR3 consists of 16 residues.

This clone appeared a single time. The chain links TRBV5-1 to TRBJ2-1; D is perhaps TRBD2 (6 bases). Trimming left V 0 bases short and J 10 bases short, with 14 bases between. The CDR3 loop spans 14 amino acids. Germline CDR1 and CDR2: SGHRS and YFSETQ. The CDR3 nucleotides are TGCGCCAGCAGCTTGGCCGCGGGTCGGGGGGAGCAGTTCTTC. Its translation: CASSLAAGRGEQFF.

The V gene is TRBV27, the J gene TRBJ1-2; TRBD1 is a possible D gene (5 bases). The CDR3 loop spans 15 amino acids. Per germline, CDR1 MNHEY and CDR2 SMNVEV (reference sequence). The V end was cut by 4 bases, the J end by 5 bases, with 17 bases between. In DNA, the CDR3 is TGTGCCAGCAGTTATCTAACGGGCGGGGGATATGGCTACACCTTC. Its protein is CASSYLTGGGYGYTF.

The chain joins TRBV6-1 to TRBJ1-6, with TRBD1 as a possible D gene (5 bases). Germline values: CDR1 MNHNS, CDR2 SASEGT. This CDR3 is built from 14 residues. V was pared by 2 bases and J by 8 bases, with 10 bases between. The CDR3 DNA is TGTGCCAGCAGTGAAATGGGGACTCATTCACCCCTCCACTTT. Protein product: CASSEMGTHSPLHF.

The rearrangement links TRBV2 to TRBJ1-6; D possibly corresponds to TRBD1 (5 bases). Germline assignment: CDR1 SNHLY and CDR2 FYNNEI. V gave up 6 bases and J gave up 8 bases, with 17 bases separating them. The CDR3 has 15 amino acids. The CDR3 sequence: CASRAIQGRDSPLHF. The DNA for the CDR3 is TGTGCCAGCAGAGCTATTCAGGGAAGGGATTCACCCCTCCACTTT.

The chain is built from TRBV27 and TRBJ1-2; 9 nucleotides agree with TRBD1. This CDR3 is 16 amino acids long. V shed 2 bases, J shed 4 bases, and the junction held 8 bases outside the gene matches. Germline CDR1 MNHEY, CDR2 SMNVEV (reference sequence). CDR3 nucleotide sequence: TGTGCCAGCAGTTTAGTAAGGACAGGGGATCCCTATGGCTACACCTTC. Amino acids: CASSLVRTGDPYGYTF.

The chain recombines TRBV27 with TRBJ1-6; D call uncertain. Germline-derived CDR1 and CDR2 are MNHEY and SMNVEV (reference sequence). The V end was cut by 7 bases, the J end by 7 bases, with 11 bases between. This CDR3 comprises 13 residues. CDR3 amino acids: CASMRGLNSPLHF. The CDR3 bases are TGTGCCAGCATGAGAGGGTTAAATTCACCCCTCCACTTT.

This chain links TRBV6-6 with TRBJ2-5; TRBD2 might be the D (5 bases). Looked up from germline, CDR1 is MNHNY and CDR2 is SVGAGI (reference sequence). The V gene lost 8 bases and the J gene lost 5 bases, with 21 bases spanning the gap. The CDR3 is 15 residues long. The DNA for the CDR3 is TGTGCCAGCCGGGGTGGACCGGCCTTGAGTGAGACCCAGTACTTC. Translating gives CASRGGPALSETQYF.

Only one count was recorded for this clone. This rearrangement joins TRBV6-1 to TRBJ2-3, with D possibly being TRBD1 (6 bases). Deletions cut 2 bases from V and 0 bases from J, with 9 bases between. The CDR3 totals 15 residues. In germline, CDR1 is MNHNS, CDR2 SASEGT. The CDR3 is CASSEWTASTDTQYF. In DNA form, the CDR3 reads TGTGCCAGCAGTGAATGGACAGCTAGCACAGATACGCAGTATTTT.

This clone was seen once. As DNA, the CDR3 is TGTGCCAGTACCTCATCCGGGGAGCCCTCTAACACTGAAGCTTTCTTT. This sequence encodes CASTSSGEPSNTEAFF. The J gene is TRBJ1-1, the V gene TRBV19, with D hard to call. Germline lookup yields CDR1 LNHDA and CDR2 SQIVND (reference sequence). The CDR3 covers 16 residues. The V end was cut by 7 bases, the J end by 2 bases, with 20 bases between.

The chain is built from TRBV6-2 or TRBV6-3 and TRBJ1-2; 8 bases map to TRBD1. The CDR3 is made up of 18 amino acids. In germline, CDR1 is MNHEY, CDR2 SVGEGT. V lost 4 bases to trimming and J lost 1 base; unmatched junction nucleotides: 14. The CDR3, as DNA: TGTGCCAGCAGTTCCGTACACATACCGGGACAGGTTAACTATGGCTACACCTTC. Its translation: CASSSVHIPGQVNYGYTF.

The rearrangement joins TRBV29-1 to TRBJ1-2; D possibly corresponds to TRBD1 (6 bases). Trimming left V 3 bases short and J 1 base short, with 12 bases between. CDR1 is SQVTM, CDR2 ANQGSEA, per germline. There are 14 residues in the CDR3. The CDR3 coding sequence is TGCAGCGTTGAGGACAGCGGAATTAACTATGGCTACACCTTC. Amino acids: CSVEDSGINYGYTF. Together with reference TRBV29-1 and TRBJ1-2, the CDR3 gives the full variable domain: SAVISQKPSRDICQRGTSLTIQCQVDSQVTMMFWYRQQPGQSLTLIATANQGSEATYESGFVIDKFPISRPNLTFSTLTVSNMSPEDSSIYLCSVEDSGINYGYTFGSGTRLTVV.

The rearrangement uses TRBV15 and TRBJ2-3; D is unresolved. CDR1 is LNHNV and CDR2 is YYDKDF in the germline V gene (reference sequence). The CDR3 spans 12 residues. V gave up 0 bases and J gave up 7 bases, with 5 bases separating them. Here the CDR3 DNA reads TGTGCCACCAGCAGAGATAGAAATACGCAGTATTTT. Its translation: CATSRDRNTQYF.